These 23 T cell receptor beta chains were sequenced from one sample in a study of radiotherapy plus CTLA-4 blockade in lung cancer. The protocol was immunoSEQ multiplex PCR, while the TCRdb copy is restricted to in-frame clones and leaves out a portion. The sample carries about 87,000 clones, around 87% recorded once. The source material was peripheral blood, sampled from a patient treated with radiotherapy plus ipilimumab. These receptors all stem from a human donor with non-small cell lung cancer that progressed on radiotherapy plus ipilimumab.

The CDR3 protein is CASSYQIRFKGATYEQYF. The CDR3 bases are TGTGCCAGCAGTTACCAGATTCGGTTCAAGGGGGCCACCTACGAGCAGTACTTC. The V and J genes are TRBV6-7 and TRBJ2-7; TRBD1 matches 7 bases. TRBV6-7 is an ORF, and what it does is uncertain. V gave up 2 bases and J gave up 2 bases; unmatched junction bases: 15. The CDR3 runs to 18 residues.

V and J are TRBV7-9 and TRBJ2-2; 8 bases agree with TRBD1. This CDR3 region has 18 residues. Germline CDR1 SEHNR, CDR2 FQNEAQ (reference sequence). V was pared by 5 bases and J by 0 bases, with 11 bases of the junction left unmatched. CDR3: CASSAIPGQATNTGELFF. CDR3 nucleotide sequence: TGTGCCAGCAGCGCCATACCGGGACAGGCCACGAACACCGGGGAGCTGTTTTTT.

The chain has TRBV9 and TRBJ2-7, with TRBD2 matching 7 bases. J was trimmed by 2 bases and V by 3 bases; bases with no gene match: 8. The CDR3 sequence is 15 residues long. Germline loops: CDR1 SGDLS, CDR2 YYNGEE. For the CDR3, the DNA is TGTGCCAGCAGCGCCCACACTAGCGCGGCCTACGAGCAGTACTTC. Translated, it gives CASSAHTSAAYEQYF.

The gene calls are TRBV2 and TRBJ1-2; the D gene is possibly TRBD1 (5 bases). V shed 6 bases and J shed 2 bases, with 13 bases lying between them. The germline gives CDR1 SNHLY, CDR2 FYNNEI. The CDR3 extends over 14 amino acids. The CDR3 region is CASSGQSGNYGYTF. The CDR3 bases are TGTGCCAGCAGCGGCCAGTCAGGGAACTATGGCTACACCTTC.

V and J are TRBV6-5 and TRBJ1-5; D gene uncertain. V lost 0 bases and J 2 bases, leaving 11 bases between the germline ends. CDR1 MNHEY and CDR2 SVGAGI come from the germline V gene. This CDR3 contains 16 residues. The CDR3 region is CASSYSRGFGNQPQHF. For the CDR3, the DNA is TGTGCCAGCAGTTACTCGAGAGGGTTTGGCAATCAGCCCCAGCATTTT.

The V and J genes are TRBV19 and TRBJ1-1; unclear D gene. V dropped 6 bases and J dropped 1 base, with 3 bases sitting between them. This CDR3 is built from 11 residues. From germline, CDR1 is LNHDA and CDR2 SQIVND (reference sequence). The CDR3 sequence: CASRGNTEAFF. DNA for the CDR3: TGTGCCAGTAGAGGGAACACTGAAGCTTTCTTT.

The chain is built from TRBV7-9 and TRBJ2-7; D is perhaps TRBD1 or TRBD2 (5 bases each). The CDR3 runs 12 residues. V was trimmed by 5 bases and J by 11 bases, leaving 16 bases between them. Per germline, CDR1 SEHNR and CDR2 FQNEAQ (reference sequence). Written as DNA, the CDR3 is TGTGCCAGCAGCATCGCAGGGAGTTCGAAGTACTTC. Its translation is CASSIAGSSKYF.

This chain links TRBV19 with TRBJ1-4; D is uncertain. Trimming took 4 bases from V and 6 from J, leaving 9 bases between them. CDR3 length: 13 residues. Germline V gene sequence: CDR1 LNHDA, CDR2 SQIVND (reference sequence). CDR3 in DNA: TGTGCCAGTAGTACCTGGACCGATGAAAAACTGTTTTTT. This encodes CASSTWTDEKLFF.

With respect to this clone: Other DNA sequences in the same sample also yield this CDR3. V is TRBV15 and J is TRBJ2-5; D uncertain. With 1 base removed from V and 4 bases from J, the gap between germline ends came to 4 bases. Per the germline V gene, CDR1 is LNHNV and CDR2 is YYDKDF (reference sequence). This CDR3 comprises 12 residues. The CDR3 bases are TGTGCCACCAGCAGAGTGGGAGAGACCCAGTACTTC. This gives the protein CATSRVGETQYF.

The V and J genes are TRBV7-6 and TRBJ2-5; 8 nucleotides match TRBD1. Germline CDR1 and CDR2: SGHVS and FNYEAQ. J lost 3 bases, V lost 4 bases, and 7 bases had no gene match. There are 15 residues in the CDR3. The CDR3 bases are TGTGCCAGCAGCTACCTGACAGGGGTCGAAGAGACCCAGTACTTC. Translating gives CASSYLTGVEETQYF.

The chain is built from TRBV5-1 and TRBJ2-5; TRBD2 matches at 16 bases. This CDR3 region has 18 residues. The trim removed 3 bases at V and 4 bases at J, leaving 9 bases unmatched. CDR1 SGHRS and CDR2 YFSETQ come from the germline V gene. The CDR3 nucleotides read TGCGCCAGCAGCTCTGGGGGACTAGCGGGAGGGCCGGGAGAGACCCAGTACTTC. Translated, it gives CASSSGGLAGGPGETQYF.

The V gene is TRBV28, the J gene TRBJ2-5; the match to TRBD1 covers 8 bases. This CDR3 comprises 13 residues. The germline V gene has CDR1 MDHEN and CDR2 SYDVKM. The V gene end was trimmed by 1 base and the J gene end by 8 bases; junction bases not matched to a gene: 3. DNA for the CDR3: TGTGCCAGCAGTTTATCAGGGGGCCATACCCAGTACTTC. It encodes CASSLSGGHTQYF.

The CDR3 nucleotides read TGTGCCAGCAGCTTGGTTCCAGCTTCAACGGCGGCTTTCTTT. Protein: CASSLVPASTAAFF. This rearrangement joins TRBV5-6 to TRBJ1-1; D gene unclear. This CDR3 has 14 residues. Trimming shortened V by 0 bases and J by 11 bases, and 17 bases separated the two germline ends. Germline V gene data show CDR1 as SGHDT and CDR2 as YYEEEE.

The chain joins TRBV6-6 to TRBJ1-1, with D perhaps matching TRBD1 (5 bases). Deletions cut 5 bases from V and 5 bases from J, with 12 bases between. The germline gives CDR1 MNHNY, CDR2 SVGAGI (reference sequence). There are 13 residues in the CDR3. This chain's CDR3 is CASSPQGTTEAFF. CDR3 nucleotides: TGTGCCAGCAGTCCTCAAGGGACGACTGAAGCTTTCTTT.

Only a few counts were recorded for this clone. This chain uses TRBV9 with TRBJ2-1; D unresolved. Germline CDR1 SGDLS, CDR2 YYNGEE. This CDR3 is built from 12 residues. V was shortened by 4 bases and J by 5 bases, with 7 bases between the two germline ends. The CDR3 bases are TGTGCCAGCAGCTCCATGAACAATGAGCAGTTCTTC. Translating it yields CASSSMNNEQFF.

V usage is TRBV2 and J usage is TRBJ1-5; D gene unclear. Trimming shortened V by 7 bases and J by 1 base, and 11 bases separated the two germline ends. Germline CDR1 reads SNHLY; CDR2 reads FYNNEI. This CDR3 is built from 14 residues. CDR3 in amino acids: CASNGELSNQPQHF. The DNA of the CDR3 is TGTGCCAGCAATGGGGAGTTGAGCAATCAGCCCCAGCATTTT.

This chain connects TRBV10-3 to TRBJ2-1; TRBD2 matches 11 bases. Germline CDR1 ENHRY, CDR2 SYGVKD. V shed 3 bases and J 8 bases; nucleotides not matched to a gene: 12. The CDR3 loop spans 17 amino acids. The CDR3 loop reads CAISDGILAGEGHEQFF. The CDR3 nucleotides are TGTGCCATCAGTGATGGGATACTAGCGGGAGAGGGCCATGAGCAGTTCTTC.

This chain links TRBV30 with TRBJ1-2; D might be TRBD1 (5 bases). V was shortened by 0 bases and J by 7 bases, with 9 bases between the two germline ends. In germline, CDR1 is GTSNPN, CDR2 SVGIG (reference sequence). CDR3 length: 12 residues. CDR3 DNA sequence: TGTGCCTGGAGTGTAGGCAGGGTTGGCTACACCTTC. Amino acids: CAWSVGRVGYTF.

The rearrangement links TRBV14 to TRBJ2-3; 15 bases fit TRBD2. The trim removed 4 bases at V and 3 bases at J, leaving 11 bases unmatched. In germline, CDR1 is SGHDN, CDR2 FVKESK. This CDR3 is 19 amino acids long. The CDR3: CASSRRGLAGGRETDTQYF. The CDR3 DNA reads TGTGCCAGCAGCCGCCGGGGACTAGCGGGGGGCAGAGAAACAGATACGCAGTATTTT.

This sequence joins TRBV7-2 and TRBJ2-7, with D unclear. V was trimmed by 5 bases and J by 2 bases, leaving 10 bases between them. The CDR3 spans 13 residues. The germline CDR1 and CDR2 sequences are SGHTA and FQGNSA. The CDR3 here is CASSRDIAYEQYF. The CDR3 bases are TGTGCCAGCAGCCGAGACATTGCCTACGAGCAGTACTTC. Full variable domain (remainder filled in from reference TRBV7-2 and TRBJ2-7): GAGVSQSPSNKVTEKGKDVELRCDPISGHTALYWYRQSLGQGLEFLIYFQGNSAPDKSGLPSDRFSAERTGGSVSTLTIQRTQQEDSAVYLCASSRDIAYEQYFGPGTRLTVT.

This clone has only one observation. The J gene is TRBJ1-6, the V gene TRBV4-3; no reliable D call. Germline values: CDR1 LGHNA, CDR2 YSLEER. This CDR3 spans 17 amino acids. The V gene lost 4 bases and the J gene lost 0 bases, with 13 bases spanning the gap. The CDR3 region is CASSRSTGSSYNSPLHF. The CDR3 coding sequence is TGCGCCAGCAGCCGATCAACGGGAAGCTCCTATAATTCACCCCTCCACTTT.

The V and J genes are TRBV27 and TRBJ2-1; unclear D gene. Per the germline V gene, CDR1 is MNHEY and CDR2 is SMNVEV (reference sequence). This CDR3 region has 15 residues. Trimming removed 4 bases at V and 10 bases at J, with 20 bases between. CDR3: CASSSPWAYPREQFF. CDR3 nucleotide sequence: TGTGCCAGCAGTTCGCCCTGGGCCTACCCGAGGGAGCAGTTCTTC.

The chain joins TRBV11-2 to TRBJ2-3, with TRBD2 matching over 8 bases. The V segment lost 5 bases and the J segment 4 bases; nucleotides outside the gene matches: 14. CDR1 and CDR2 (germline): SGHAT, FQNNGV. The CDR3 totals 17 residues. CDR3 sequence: CASSLRTSTVFADTQYF. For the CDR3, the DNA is TGTGCCAGCAGCCTCCGGACTAGCACGGTTTTCGCAGATACGCAGTATTTT.